Described below is a single TCR beta chain sequence and its context. No cognate antigen has been identified for it. There are no base qualities to consult, and no much larger clone falls within one base. TCRbeta CDR3 regions were amplified from genomic DNA using the immunoSEQ Assay, a bias-controlled multiplex PCR. The study's own analysis went as follows. Within the assay, amplification of reference gene primers was used to estimate how many nucleated cells each sample contained. Sequence reads were collapsed and filtered to measure the absolute abundance of every unique TCRbeta CDR3 rearrangement. Productive Simpson clonality was computed per sample as the square root of Simpson's diversity index over productive rearrangements. TCRdb mirrors the immuneACCESS table, restricted to in-frame sequences. Some clones are absent from its copies; in checked studies, under half trace to an unresolved V gene, and the reason for the others is unknown. V and J calls and clone size are given by that table; D and trimming were obtained from the DNA. This sample gives tens of thousands of clones in total; roughly nine tenths of them show up just once. The top ten hold about 2.9% of the sample.

The collaborating institutions used their own protocols to collect whole blood in K2EDTA tubes. For TCRbeta analysis, collaborator samples were shipped as frozen whole blood, as isolated PBMCs, or as DNA extracted from either sample type. The entry originates in a study of blood T cell repertoires in COVID-19 (dated by TCRdb to about 2020). Regarding the study in general: Samples covering the acute and convalescent phases of COVID-19 were provided by collaborators in the United States, Italy and Spain. Subjects who had been exposed to COVID-19, were actively infected with it, or had recovered from it provided the deeply sampled blood TCRbeta repertoires that made up the dataset. Samples were obtained from the ongoing ImmuneRACE study (first 160 participants) and from 950 to 1,500 subjects provided by 6 global collaborators. A freely available public database, intended as a resource for researchers studying the immune response to SARS-CoV-2, is where the repertoires were released. Nearly every sample came with metadata listing a de-identified subject ID, COVID-19 status, age in years and sex. Where available, HLA class I and class II types were obtained from metadata supplied by the sample provider rather than from assay-based typing. The prospective study material was composed of cDNA or gDNA derived from T cells, B-cell-depleted T cells, or PBMCs.

Overall results and qualifications from the work: How much clinical and demographic metadata was included differed by source and by participant, and the metadata was provided uncurated.

The CDR3 holds 16 amino acids from the cysteine to the phenylalanine. Only the CDR3 DNA is retained, 48 bases long and in frame from the first base. V is trimmed back by 1 base and J by 0 bases, and the junction contains 5 bases that no gene match accounts for. CDR1 and CDR2 were assigned from the germline V gene as LGHNA and YSLEER. This clonotype originated in a woman aged 45-65 years with active or convalescent COVID-19. This sequence uses TRBV4-3 and TRBJ1-2, with 7 bases matching TRBD1. Input material: peripheral blood. The sequenced DNA is TGCGCCAGCAGCCAAGCTTCAGGGGGATCTAACTATGGCTACACCTTC. Its protein reads: CASSQASGGSNYGYTF.